This TCR beta chain is drawn from a study of cytomegalovirus exposure and HLA in healthy donors. Study results and caveats: An analysis that was carried out later associated 17,000 or so TCR beta sequences with HLA alleles at 0.05 false discovery rate. Most TCR sequences showed up rarely, but some public TCRs showed up in many donors. Being indistinguishable, some V segments were excluded, TRBV6-2 and TRBV6-3 among them.

Germline CDR1 reads SGHDT; CDR2 reads YYEEEE. V was pared by 4 bases and J by 3 bases, with 3 bases of the junction left unmatched. This CDR3 spans 14 amino acids. Vbeta (60) and Jbeta (13) primers were used in the PCR. TCRdb's copy holds only in-frame clones and misses some; the assay was immunoSEQ multiplex PCR. Among some 77,000 clones listed, 60% to 85% were seen once. The table lists this clone with a few counts. Its target is not known. The sequence came from a woman in her forties in good health and CMV-seropositive. Specimen: PBMCs. The rearrangement links TRBV5-6 to TRBJ2-7; 11 bases align to TRBD2. The CDR3 loop is CASSLGLADYEQYF. CDR3 nucleotide sequence: TGTGCCAGCAGCCTGGGACTAGCGGACTACGAGCAGTACTTC.